One sample yielded the 3 T cell receptor beta chains listed below, sequenced in a study of somatic mutations in cytotoxic T cells in rheumatoid arthritis. Data came from immunoSEQ multiplex PCR; TCRdb stores just in-frame clones and leaves some out. The table includes approximately 33,000 clones, 70% to 85% detected once. The sequencing input was CD8+ T cells sorted from blood. The receptors were gathered from a man between 35 and 55 years old in good health.

The V and J genes are TRBV7-8 and TRBJ2-2; D might be TRBD1 (5 bases). The CDR3 contains 15 residues. Trimming removed 1 base from V and 3 bases from J, with 9 bases in between. In germline, CDR1 is SGHVS, CDR2 FQNEAQ. The CDR3 sequence: CASSLEGAYTGELFF. CDR3 coding DNA: TGTGCCAGCAGCTTAGAAGGGGCGTACACCGGGGAGCTGTTTTTT.

The J gene is TRBJ2-3, the V gene TRBV7-9; D ambiguous. Germline CDR1 SEHNR, CDR2 FQNEAQ (reference sequence). The length of the CDR3 is 11 residues. V lost 6 bases, J lost 3 bases, and 4 bases lay in between. The CDR3 protein is CASRQTDTQYF. The CDR3 DNA reads as TGTGCCAGCAGGCAAACAGATACGCAGTATTTT.

The J gene is TRBJ1-1, the V gene TRBV28; D is possibly TRBD1 (6 bases). CDR1 and CDR2 from the germline V gene are MDHEN and SYDVKM. The CDR3 is made up of 10 amino acids. The ends were cut back, 10 bases at V and 6 bases at J, with 9 bases in the middle. In DNA form, the CDR3 reads TGTGCCACGGACAGACCTGAAGCTTTCTTT. Its protein is CATDRPEAFF.